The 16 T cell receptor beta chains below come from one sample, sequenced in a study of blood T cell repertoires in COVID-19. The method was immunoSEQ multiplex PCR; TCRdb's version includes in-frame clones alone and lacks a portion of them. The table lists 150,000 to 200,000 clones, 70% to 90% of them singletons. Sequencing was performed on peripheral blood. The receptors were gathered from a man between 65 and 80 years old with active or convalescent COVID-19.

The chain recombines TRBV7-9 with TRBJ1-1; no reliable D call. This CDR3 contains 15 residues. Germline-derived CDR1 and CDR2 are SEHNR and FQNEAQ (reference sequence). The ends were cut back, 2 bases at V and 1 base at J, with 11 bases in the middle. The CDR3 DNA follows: TGTGCCAGCAGCTTACTAAGTTATGGGAACACTGAAGCTTTCTTT. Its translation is CASSLLSYGNTEAFF. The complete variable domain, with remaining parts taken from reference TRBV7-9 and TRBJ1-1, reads DTGVSQNPRHKITKRGQNVTFRCDPISEHNRLYWYRQTLGQGPEFLTYFQNEAQLEKSRLLSDRFSAERPKGSFSTLEIQRTEQGDSAMYLCASSLLSYGNTEAFFGQGTRLTVV.

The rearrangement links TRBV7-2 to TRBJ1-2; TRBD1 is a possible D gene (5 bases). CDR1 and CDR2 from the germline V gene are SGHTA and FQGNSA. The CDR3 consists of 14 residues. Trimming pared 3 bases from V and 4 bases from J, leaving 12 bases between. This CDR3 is CASSFGGSGYGYTF. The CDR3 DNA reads TGTGCCAGCAGCTTCGGGGGATCGGGCTATGGCTACACCTTC.

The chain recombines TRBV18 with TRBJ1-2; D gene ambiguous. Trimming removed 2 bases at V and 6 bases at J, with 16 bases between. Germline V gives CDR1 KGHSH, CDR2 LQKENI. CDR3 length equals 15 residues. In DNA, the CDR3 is TGTGCCAGCTCACCAAAGGAGAGCATGGCCGATGGCTACACCTTC. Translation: CASSPKESMADGYTF.

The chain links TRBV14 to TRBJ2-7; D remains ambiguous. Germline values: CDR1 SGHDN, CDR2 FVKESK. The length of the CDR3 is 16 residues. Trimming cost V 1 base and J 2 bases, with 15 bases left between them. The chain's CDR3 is CASSQGIQKPPYEQYF. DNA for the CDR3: TGTGCCAGCAGCCAAGGTATTCAGAAACCCCCCTACGAGCAGTACTTC. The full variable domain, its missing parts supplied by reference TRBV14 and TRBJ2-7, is EAGVTQFPSHSVIEKGQTVTLRCDPISGHDNLYWYRRVMGKEIKFLLHFVKESKQDESGMPNNRFLAERTGGTYSTLKVQPAELEDSGVYFCASSQGIQKPPYEQYFGPGTRLTVT.

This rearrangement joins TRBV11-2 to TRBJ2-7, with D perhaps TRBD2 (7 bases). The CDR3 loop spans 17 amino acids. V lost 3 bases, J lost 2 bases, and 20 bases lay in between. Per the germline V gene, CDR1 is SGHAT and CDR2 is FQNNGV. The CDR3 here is CASSFEGGASGTYEQYF. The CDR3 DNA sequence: TGTGCCAGCAGCTTTGAGGGGGGGGCTAGCGGAACCTACGAGCAGTACTTC.

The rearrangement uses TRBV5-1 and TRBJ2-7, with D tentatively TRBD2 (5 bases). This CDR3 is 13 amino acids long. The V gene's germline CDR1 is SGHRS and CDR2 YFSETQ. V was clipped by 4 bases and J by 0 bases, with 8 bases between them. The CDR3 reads CASSLRDSYEQYF. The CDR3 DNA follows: TGCGCCAGCAGCCTCCGGGACTCCTACGAGCAGTACTTC.

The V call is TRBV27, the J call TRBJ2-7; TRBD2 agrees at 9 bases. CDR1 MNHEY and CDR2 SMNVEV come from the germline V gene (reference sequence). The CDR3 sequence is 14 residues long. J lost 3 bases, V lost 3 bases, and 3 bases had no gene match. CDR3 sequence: CASSLVSGSYEQYF. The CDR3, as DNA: TGTGCCAGCAGTTTGGTTAGCGGGAGCTACGAGCAGTACTTC.

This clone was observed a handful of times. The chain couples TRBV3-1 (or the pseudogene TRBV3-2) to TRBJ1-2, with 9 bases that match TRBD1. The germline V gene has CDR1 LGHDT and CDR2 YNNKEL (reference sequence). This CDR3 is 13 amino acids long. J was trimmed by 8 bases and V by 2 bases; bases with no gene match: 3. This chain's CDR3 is CASSQYRGLGYTF. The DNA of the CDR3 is TGTGCCAGCAGCCAATACAGGGGGCTGGGCTACACCTTC.

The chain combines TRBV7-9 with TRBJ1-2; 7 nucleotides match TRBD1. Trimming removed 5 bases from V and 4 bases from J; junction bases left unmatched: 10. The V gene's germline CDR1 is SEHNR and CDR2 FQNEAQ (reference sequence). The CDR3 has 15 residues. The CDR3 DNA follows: TGTGCCAGCAGCATCCGGGACAGCTTTTTCTATGGCTACACCTTC. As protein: CASSIRDSFFYGYTF. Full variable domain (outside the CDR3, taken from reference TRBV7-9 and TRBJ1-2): DTGVSQNPRHKITKRGQNVTFRCDPISEHNRLYWYRQTLGQGPEFLTYFQNEAQLEKSRLLSDRFSAERPKGSFSTLEIQRTEQGDSAMYLCASSIRDSFFYGYTFGSGTRLTVV.

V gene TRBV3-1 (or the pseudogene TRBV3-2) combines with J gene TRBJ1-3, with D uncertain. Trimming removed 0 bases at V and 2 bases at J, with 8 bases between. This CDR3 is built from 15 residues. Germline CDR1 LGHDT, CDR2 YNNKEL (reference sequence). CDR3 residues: CASSQDRVAGNTIYF. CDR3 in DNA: TGTGCCAGCAGCCAAGATCGAGTCGCTGGAAACACCATATATTTT.

As DNA, the CDR3 is TGTGCCAGCAGCTTGAGTCAGGGGGCGACGGGACAAGAGACCCAGTACTTC. It is translated as CASSLSQGATGQETQYF. The chain couples TRBV11-3 to TRBJ2-5; 8 bases fit TRBD1. The CDR3 runs 17 residues. CDR1 and CDR2 from the germline V gene are SGHNT and YENEEA. The V gene end was trimmed by 3 bases and the J gene end by 2 bases; junction bases not matched to a gene: 11. The whole variable domain, filled in from reference TRBV11-3 and TRBJ2-5, reads EAGVVQSPRYKIIEKKQPVAFWCNPISGHNTLYWYLQNLGQGPELLIRYENEEAVDDSQLPKDRFSAERLKGVDSTLKIQPAELGDSAVYLCASSLSQGATGQETQYFGPGTRLLVL.

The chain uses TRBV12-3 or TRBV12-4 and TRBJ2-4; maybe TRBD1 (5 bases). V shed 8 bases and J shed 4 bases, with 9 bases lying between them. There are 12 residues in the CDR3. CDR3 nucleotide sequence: TGTGCCAGCGGTCGACAGAAAAACATTCAGTACTTC. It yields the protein CASGRQKNIQYF.

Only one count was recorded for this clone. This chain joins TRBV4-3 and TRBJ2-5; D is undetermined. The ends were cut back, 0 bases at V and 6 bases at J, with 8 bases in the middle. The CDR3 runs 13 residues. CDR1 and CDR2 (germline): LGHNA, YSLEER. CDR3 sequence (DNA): TGCGCCAGCAGCCAAGATCTTATAAAGACCCAGTACTTC. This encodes CASSQDLIKTQYF.

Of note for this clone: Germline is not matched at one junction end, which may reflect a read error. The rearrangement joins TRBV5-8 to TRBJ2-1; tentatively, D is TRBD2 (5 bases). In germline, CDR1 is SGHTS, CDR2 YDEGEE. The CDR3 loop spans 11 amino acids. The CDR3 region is CASSLDSEEFF. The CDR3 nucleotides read TGTGCCAGCAGTTTGGACTCAGAGGAGTTCTTC.

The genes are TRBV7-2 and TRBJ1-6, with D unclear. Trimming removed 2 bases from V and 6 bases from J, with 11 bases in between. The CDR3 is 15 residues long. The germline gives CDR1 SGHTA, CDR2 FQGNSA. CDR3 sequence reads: CASSLNVAVNSPLHF. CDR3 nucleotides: TGTGCCAGCAGCTTAAATGTGGCAGTTAATTCACCCCTCCACTTT.

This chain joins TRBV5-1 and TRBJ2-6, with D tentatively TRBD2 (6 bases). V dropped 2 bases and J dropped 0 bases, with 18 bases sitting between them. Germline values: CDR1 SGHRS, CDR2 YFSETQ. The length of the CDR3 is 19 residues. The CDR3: CASSFRSPQTSSGANVLTF. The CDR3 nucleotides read TGCGCCAGCAGCTTCCGCAGCCCGCAGACTAGCTCTGGGGCCAACGTCCTGACTTTC.